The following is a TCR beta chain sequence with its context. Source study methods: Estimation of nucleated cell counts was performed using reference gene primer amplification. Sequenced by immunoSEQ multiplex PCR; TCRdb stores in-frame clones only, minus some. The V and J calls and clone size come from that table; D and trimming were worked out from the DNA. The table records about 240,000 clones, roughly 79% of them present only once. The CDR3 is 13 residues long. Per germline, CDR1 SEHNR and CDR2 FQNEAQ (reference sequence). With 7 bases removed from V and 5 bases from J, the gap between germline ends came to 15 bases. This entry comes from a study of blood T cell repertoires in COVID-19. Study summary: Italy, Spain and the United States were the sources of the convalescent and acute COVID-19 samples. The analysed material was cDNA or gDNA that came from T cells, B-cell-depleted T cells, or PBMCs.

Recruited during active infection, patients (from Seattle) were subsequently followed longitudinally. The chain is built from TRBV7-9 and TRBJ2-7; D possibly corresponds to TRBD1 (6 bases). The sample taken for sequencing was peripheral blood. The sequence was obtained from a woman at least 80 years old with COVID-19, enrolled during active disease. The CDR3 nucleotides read TGTGCCAGCACCCTAACAGGGACCCACGAGCAGTACTTC. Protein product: CASTLTGTHEQYF.